The sequence of this T cell receptor (beta chain) was determined in a study of vaccination and CD4 T cells after COVID-19. About the study: Overlapping spike peptides served as the stimulus for the cells. These peptides came from SARS-CoV-2 and from the common cold coronaviruses HCoV-NL63, HCoV-OC43 and HCoV-229E.

Treatment: approximately 9-day PBMC culture with coronavirus spike peptide pools or control peptides (ViraFEST assay). This CDR3 comprises 13 residues. The V and J ends lost 0 bases and 7 bases respectively, with 9 bases between them. CDR1 KGHSH and CDR2 LQKENI come from the germline V gene. Cultured CD4+ T cell DNA was sequenced using the Oncomine TCR Beta short-read assay. TCRdb fed the PCR reads into MiXCR, producing one record per CDR3 protein. The repertoire has under 15,000 distinct CDR3 sequences, under 35% of them found once; the top ten carry roughly 13%. In regard to this clonotype: Its target is not known.

The sequence was collected from a human donor who had recovered from COVID-19. Sequenced here: CD4+ T cells from blood, cultured in vitro, sampled after SARS-CoV-2 vaccination. The V and J genes are TRBV18 and TRBJ2-5; D is unclear. The CDR3 nucleotides read TGTGCCAGCTCACCACCGGATCTGGGGACCCAGTACTTC. Protein: CASSPPDLGTQYF.